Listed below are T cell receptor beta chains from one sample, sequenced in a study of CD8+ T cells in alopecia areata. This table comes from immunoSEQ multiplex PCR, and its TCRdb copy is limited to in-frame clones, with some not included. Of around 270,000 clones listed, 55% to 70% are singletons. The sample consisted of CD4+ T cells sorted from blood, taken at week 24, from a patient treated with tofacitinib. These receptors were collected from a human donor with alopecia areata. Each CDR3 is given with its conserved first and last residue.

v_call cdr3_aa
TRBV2 CASSESWAGELFF
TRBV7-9 CASSPLIGVAGEPSEQFF
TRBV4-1 CASSQDVGGVYNEQFF
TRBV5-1 CASSLAGDRAHEQYF
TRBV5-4 CASSLARGGNEQFF
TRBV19 CASTSTGTGFEQFF
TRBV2 CASSGLANQPQHF
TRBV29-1 CSVGRTGLNYEQYF
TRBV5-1 CASGYSGGSYEQYF
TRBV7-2 CASSPRGGRARDKLFF
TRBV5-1 CASSSGTSGGLSSYNEQFF